These T cell receptor beta chains were read from a single sample in a study of blood T cell repertoires in COVID-19. Produced via immunoSEQ multiplex PCR; TCRdb's table is partial and in-frame only. The sample contains approximately 430,000 clones, 86% of which appear only once. The sequencing input was peripheral blood. These TCRs come from a woman under 40 with active or convalescent COVID-19. Each CDR3 is given with its conserved first and last residue. D genes are given only for firm matches. The listing skips clone size in some rows; elsewhere it reads once, few, many or a size class.

d_call: -; j_call: TRBJ2-4; v_call: TRBV2; clone_size: -; cdr3_aa: CASSDRVYQNIQYF; cdr3_nt: TGTGCCAGCAGTGACAGGGTATACCAAAACATTCAGTACTTC
d_call: -; j_call: TRBJ1-2; v_call: TRBV12-3/TRBV12-4; clone_size: -; cdr3_aa: CASSLWGGLGYTF; cdr3_nt: TGTGCCAGCAGTTTATGGGGAGGGCTCGGCTACACCTTC
d_call: TRBD1; j_call: TRBJ1-2; v_call: TRBV3-1/TRBV3-2; clone_size: -; cdr3_aa: CASSPWTGEGNYGYTF; cdr3_nt: TGTGCCAGCAGCCCCTGGACAGGCGAGGGGAACTATGGCTACACCTTC
d_call: TRBD1; j_call: TRBJ2-7; v_call: TRBV4-1; clone_size: -; cdr3_aa: CASSQSSGGEQYF; cdr3_nt: TGCGCCAGCAGCCAATCATCAGGGGGAGAGCAGTACTTC
d_call: TRBD2; j_call: TRBJ2-3; v_call: TRBV29-1; clone_size: -; cdr3_aa: CSVRWASGRVRTDTQYF; cdr3_nt: TGCAGCGTTAGGTGGGCTAGCGGGAGGGTACGCACAGATACGCAGTATTTT
d_call: -; j_call: TRBJ1-4; v_call: TRBV7-8; clone_size: -; cdr3_aa: CASSSRENSPNEKLFF; cdr3_nt: TGTGCCAGCAGCTCAAGGGAGAATTCTCCTAATGAAAAACTGTTTTTT
d_call: TRBD2; j_call: TRBJ2-1; v_call: TRBV7-9; clone_size: -; cdr3_aa: CASSLGTSGYEQFF; cdr3_nt: TGTGCCAGCAGCTTAGGGACTAGCGGCTATGAGCAGTTCTTC
d_call: -; j_call: TRBJ1-1; v_call: TRBV27; clone_size: -; cdr3_aa: CASSLNRNTEAFF; cdr3_nt: TGTGCCAGCAGTTTGAATAGGAACACTGAAGCTTTCTTT
d_call: TRBD2; j_call: TRBJ2-2; v_call: TRBV2; clone_size: -; cdr3_aa: CASKGRASGYTGELFF; cdr3_nt: TGTGCCAGCAAAGGTCGAGCTAGCGGGTACACCGGGGAGCTGTTTTTT
d_call: TRBD2; j_call: TRBJ2-7; v_call: TRBV18; clone_size: -; cdr3_aa: CASSKAGGLEYEQYF; cdr3_nt: TGTGCCAGCTCAAAAGCGGGAGGGTTAGAGTACGAGCAGTACTTC
d_call: TRBD1; j_call: TRBJ1-1; v_call: TRBV18; clone_size: -; cdr3_aa: CASSPGGQITEAFF; cdr3_nt: TGTGCCAGCTCACCGGGGGGACAGATCACTGAAGCTTTCTTT
d_call: TRBD2; j_call: TRBJ2-3; v_call: TRBV10-3; clone_size: -; cdr3_aa: CAISDSQGGTDTQYF; cdr3_nt: TGTGCCATCAGTGACAGTCAGGGAGGGACAGATACGCAGTATTTT
d_call: -; j_call: TRBJ1-5; v_call: TRBV5-1; clone_size: -; cdr3_aa: CASSLAGDQPQHF; cdr3_nt: TGCGCCAGCAGCTTGGCGGGGGACCAGCCCCAGCATTTT
d_call: TRBD1; j_call: TRBJ1-2; v_call: TRBV6-5; clone_size: few; cdr3_aa: CASSYRTGTEGVGYTF; cdr3_nt: TGTGCCAGCAGTTACCGGACCGGGACAGAAGGGGTTGGCTACACCTTC
d_call: TRBD1; j_call: TRBJ1-2; v_call: TRBV6-5; clone_size: -; cdr3_aa: CASNPGTGLHYGYTF; cdr3_nt: TGTGCCAGCAATCCCGGGACAGGACTCCACTATGGCTACACCTTC
d_call: -; j_call: TRBJ2-3; v_call: TRBV7-2; clone_size: -; cdr3_aa: CASSFSPTGTDTQYF; cdr3_nt: TGTGCCAGCAGCTTTTCACCGACTGGGACAGATACGCAGTATTTT
d_call: -; j_call: TRBJ1-2; v_call: TRBV15; clone_size: -; cdr3_aa: CATSRDRGFYGYTF; cdr3_nt: TGTGCCACCAGCAGAGATCGGGGGTTCTATGGCTACACCTTC
d_call: -; j_call: TRBJ2-1; v_call: TRBV6-5; clone_size: -; cdr3_aa: CASSLTESSYNEQFF; cdr3_nt: TGTGCCAGCAGTCTTACAGAAAGCTCCTACAATGAGCAGTTCTTC
d_call: TRBD2; j_call: TRBJ2-5; v_call: TRBV25-1; clone_size: -; cdr3_aa: CASSQTSGRSQETQYF; cdr3_nt: TGTGCCAGCAGTCAGACTAGCGGGAGGTCTCAGGAGACCCAGTACTTC
d_call: -; j_call: TRBJ1-5; v_call: TRBV21-1; clone_size: -; cdr3_aa: CASSPPEQGAGQPQHF; cdr3_nt: TGTGCCAGCAGCCCTCCGGAACAGGGGGCAGGTCAGCCCCAGCATTTT
d_call: -; j_call: TRBJ2-7; v_call: TRBV30; clone_size: -; cdr3_aa: CAWSRSYRVGYEQYF; cdr3_nt: TGTGCCTGGAGTAGAAGCTACAGGGTGGGGTACGAGCAGTACTTC
d_call: TRBD2; j_call: TRBJ2-5; v_call: TRBV4-1; clone_size: -; cdr3_aa: CASSQEWGRDYKGSGETQYF; cdr3_nt: TGCGCCAGCAGCCAAGAGTGGGGTAGGGACTACAAAGGTTCAGGAGAGACCCAGTACTTC
d_call: -; j_call: TRBJ2-1; v_call: TRBV5-4; clone_size: -; cdr3_aa: CASSWEPTVYNEQFF; cdr3_nt: TGTGCCAGCAGCTGGGAGCCGACCGTATACAATGAGCAGTTCTTC
d_call: -; j_call: TRBJ1-1; v_call: TRBV5-1; clone_size: -; cdr3_aa: CASSFRGPGDEAFF; cdr3_nt: TGCGCCAGCAGCTTCCGGGGCCCGGGGGATGAAGCTTTCTTT
d_call: TRBD1; j_call: TRBJ2-5; v_call: TRBV11-2; clone_size: -; cdr3_aa: CASSYPPRGLRETQYF; cdr3_nt: TGTGCCAGCAGTTACCCCCCCAGGGGGTTGAGAGAGACCCAGTACTTC
d_call: -; j_call: TRBJ1-3; v_call: TRBV6-5; clone_size: -; cdr3_aa: CASSLHISGNTIYF; cdr3_nt: TGTGCCAGCAGTTTACATATCTCTGGAAACACCATATATTTT
d_call: TRBD1; j_call: TRBJ1-1; v_call: TRBV7-9; clone_size: -; cdr3_aa: CASSLGDRENTEAFF; cdr3_nt: TGTGCCAGCAGCTTAGGCGACAGGGAGAACACTGAAGCTTTCTTT
d_call: TRBD1; j_call: TRBJ1-4; v_call: TRBV14; clone_size: few; cdr3_aa: CASSQPGTGNEKLFF; cdr3_nt: TGTGCCAGCAGCCAACCCGGGACAGGGAATGAAAAACTGTTTTTT
d_call: TRBD2; j_call: TRBJ2-1; v_call: TRBV10-2; clone_size: -; cdr3_aa: CASTKKVGTSYNEQFF; cdr3_nt: TGCGCCAGCACCAAGAAGGTAGGGACTAGCTACAATGAGCAGTTCTTC
d_call: TRBD1; j_call: TRBJ1-1; v_call: TRBV7-6; clone_size: -; cdr3_aa: CASSLLPTGEETEAFF; cdr3_nt: TGTGCCAGCAGCCTCCTCCCAACAGGGGAAGAAACTGAAGCTTTCTTT
d_call: TRBD2; j_call: TRBJ2-1; v_call: TRBV30; clone_size: -; cdr3_aa: CAWSSQTSGRAPYNEQFF; cdr3_nt: TGTGCCTGGAGCTCTCAGACTAGCGGGAGGGCCCCCTACAATGAGCAGTTCTTC
d_call: TRBD2; j_call: TRBJ2-5; v_call: TRBV10-2; clone_size: once; cdr3_aa: CASSGIGTSGVQETQYF; cdr3_nt: TGCGCCAGCAGTGGGATCGGGACTAGCGGAGTCCAAGAGACCCAGTACTTC
d_call: -; j_call: TRBJ1-1; v_call: TRBV10-3; clone_size: -; cdr3_aa: CAISDWGAEAFF; cdr3_nt: TGTGCCATAAGTGATTGGGGGGCTGAAGCTTTCTTT
d_call: -; j_call: TRBJ1-1; v_call: TRBV5-4; clone_size: -; cdr3_aa: CASSFEVGTEAFF; cdr3_nt: TGTGCCAGCAGCTTTGAAGTCGGCACTGAAGCTTTCTTT
d_call: -; j_call: TRBJ2-1; v_call: TRBV3-1/TRBV3-2; clone_size: -; cdr3_aa: CASSQSGSSYNEQFF; cdr3_nt: TGTGCCAGCAGCCAAAGCGGAAGCTCCTACAATGAGCAGTTCTTC
d_call: -; j_call: TRBJ2-2; v_call: TRBV6-5; clone_size: once; cdr3_aa: CASSYSTVNTGELFF; cdr3_nt: TGTGCCAGCAGTTACTCGACAGTGAACACCGGGGAGCTGTTTTTT
d_call: -; j_call: TRBJ1-5; v_call: TRBV27; clone_size: -; cdr3_aa: CASSSGGGFGQPQHF; cdr3_nt: TGTGCCAGCAGTTCGGGGGGCGGGTTTGGTCAGCCCCAGCATTTT
d_call: -; j_call: TRBJ1-5; v_call: TRBV7-8; clone_size: -; cdr3_aa: CASSLELGADQPQHF; cdr3_nt: TGTGCCAGCAGCTTAGAGCTGGGCGCTGATCAGCCCCAGCATTTT
d_call: TRBD1; j_call: TRBJ1-1; v_call: TRBV5-1; clone_size: many; cdr3_aa: CASSLGIGTGVNTEAFF; cdr3_nt: TGCGCCAGCAGCTTGGGCATCGGGACAGGGGTGAACACTGAAGCTTTCTTT
d_call: TRBD1; j_call: TRBJ2-1; v_call: TRBV24-1; clone_size: -; cdr3_aa: CATSATGTVSYNEQFF; cdr3_nt: TGTGCCACCAGTGCCACCGGGACAGTCTCCTACAATGAGCAGTTCTTC
d_call: -; j_call: TRBJ1-6; v_call: TRBV3-1/TRBV3-2; clone_size: -; cdr3_aa: CASGAGSRFSPLHF; cdr3_nt: TGTGCCAGCGGGGCAGGGTCTCGGTTTTCACCCCTCCACTTT
d_call: -; j_call: TRBJ2-7; v_call: TRBV7-8; clone_size: -; cdr3_aa: CASSRVVAEQYF; cdr3_nt: TGTGCCAGCAGCCGTGTCGTCGCGGAACAGTACTTC
d_call: -; j_call: TRBJ2-7; v_call: TRBV5-4; clone_size: -; cdr3_aa: CASSFFDSQSYEQYF; cdr3_nt: TGTGCCAGCAGCTTTTTTGACTCCCAGTCCTACGAGCAGTACTTC
d_call: -; j_call: TRBJ1-1; v_call: TRBV6-5; clone_size: few; cdr3_aa: CASSFYRTAGVSEAFF; cdr3_nt: TGTGCCAGCAGTTTTTACCGGACAGCCGGGGTTTCTGAAGCTTTCTTT
d_call: -; j_call: TRBJ1-2; v_call: TRBV11-2; clone_size: -; cdr3_aa: CASSSTGLYGYTF; cdr3_nt: TGTGCCAGCAGCTCGACGGGTCTCTATGGCTACACCTTC
d_call: -; j_call: TRBJ2-7; v_call: TRBV4-2; clone_size: few; cdr3_aa: CASSQDEGRSVYEQYF; cdr3_nt: TGTGCCAGCAGCCAAGATGAGGGTCGTTCGGTCTACGAGCAGTACTTC
d_call: -; j_call: TRBJ2-2; v_call: TRBV14; clone_size: -; cdr3_aa: CASSQDKTANTGELFF; cdr3_nt: TGTGCCAGCAGCCAAGATAAGACAGCGAACACCGGGGAGCTGTTTTTT
d_call: -; j_call: TRBJ2-7; v_call: TRBV5-5; clone_size: -; cdr3_aa: CASSQDYEQYF; cdr3_nt: TGTGCCAGCAGCCAGGACTACGAGCAGTACTTC
d_call: TRBD1; j_call: TRBJ2-2; v_call: TRBV19; clone_size: -; cdr3_aa: CASSRTGNTGELFF; cdr3_nt: TGTGCCAGTAGTCGGACAGGGAACACCGGGGAGCTGTTTTTT
d_call: TRBD1; j_call: TRBJ2-3; v_call: TRBV5-4; clone_size: -; cdr3_aa: CASSLPWTGTDTQYF; cdr3_nt: TGTGCCAGCAGCTTACCGTGGACAGGGACAGATACGCAGTATTTT
d_call: -; j_call: TRBJ2-1; v_call: TRBV20-1; clone_size: -; cdr3_aa: CSASPTYNEQFF; cdr3_nt: TGCAGTGCTAGTCCCACTTACAATGAGCAGTTCTTC
d_call: TRBD1; j_call: TRBJ1-3; v_call: TRBV19; clone_size: few; cdr3_aa: CASSGRQGFGNTIYF; cdr3_nt: TGTGCCAGTAGTGGCCGACAGGGGTTCGGAAACACCATATATTTT
d_call: TRBD1; j_call: TRBJ1-1; v_call: TRBV18; clone_size: -; cdr3_aa: CASSPRQGDTEAFF; cdr3_nt: TGTGCCAGCTCACCTAGACAGGGTGACACTGAAGCTTTCTTT
d_call: TRBD1; j_call: TRBJ1-4; v_call: TRBV5-1; clone_size: -; cdr3_aa: CASRDPGQENEKLFF; cdr3_nt: TGCGCCAGCAGAGATCCGGGACAGGAGAATGAAAAACTGTTTTTT
d_call: TRBD1; j_call: TRBJ1-4; v_call: TRBV6-6; clone_size: -; cdr3_aa: CASREPGQGEEKLFF; cdr3_nt: TGTGCCAGCAGAGAACCGGGACAGGGGGAGGAAAAACTGTTTTTT